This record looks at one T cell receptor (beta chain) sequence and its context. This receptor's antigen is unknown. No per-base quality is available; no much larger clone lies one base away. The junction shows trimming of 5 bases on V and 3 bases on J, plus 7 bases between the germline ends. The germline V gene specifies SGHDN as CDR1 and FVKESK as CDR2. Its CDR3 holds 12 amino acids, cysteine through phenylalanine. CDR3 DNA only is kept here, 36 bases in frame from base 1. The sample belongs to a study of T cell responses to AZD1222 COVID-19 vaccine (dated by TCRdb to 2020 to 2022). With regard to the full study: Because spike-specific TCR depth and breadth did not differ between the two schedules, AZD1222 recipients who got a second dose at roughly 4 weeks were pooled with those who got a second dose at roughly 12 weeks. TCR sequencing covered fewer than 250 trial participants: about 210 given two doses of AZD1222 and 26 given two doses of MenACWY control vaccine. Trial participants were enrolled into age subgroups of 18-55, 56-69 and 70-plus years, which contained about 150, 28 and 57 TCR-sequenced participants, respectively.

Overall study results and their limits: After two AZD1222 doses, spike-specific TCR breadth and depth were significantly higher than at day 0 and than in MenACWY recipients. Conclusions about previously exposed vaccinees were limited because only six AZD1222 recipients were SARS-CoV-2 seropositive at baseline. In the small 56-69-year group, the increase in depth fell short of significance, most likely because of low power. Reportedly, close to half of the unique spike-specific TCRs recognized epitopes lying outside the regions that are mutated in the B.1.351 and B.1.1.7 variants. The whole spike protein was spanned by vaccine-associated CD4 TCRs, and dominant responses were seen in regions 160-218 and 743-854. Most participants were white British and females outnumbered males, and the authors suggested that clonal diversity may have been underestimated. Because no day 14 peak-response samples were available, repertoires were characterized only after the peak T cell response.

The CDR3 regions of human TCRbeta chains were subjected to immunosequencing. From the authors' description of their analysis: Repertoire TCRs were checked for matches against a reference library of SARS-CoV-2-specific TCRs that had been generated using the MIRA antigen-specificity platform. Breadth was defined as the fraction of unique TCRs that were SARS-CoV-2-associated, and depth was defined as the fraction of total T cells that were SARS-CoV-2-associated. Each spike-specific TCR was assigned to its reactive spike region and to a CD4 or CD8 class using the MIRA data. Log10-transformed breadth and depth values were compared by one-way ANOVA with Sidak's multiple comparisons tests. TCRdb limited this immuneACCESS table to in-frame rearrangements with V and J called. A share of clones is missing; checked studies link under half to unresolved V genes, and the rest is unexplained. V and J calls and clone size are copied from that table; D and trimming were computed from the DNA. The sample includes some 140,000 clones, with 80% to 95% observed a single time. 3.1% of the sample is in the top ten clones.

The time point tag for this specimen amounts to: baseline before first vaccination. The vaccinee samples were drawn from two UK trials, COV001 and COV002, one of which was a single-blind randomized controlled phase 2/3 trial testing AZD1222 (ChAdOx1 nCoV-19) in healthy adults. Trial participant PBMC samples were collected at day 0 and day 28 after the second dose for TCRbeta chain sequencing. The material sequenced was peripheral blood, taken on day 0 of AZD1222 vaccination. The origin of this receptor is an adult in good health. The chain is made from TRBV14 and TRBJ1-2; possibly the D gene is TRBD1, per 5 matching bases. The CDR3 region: CASSWGHYGYTF. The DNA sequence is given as TGTGCCAGCAGCTGGGGCCACTATGGCTACACCTTC. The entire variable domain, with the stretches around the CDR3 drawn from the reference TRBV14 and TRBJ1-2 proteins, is EAGVTQFPSHSVIEKGQTVTLRCDPISGHDNLYWYRRVMGKEIKFLLHFVKESKQDESGMPNNRFLAERTGGTYSTLKVQPAELEDSGVYFCASSWGHYGYTFGSGTRLTVV.